The 25 T cell receptor beta chains given below trace back to one sample, sequenced in a study of CXCR3-negative and CXCR3-positive naive CD8 T cells. Whole-study results and caveats: Naive cells positive for CXCR3 carried more hydrophobic TRB CDR3s than CXCR3-negative ones.

Carrying UMI labels, the TRB cDNA libraries were prepared through 5' RACE. TCRdb reprocessed the 5' RACE reads, with one entry per CDR3 protein and no DNA. In all, the sample yields over 150,000 distinct CDR3 sequences. These TCRs' antigens remain unknown. The sample consisted of naive CXCR3+ CD8+ T cells from blood. Subset in this sample: CD45RO-CCR7+CD27+CD95- naive CD8+ T cells expressing CXCR3 (TNR3+). These receptors all come from a human donor in good health. Some clones in this sample may be carry-over from other donors' samples.

This sequence joins TRBV14 and TRBJ2-3; with no DNA, the TCRdb D assignment of TRBD2 cannot be verified. CDR3 size: 16 residues. Germline V gene lookup returns CDR1 SGHDN and CDR2 FVKESK. The CDR3 loop reads CASSQALGGGTDTQYF.

This rearrangement joins TRBV9 to TRBJ2-2; TCRdb names TRBD1, which stays unverified in the absence of DNA. Germline V gene data show CDR1 as SGDLS and CDR2 as YYNGEE. The CDR3 is made up of 15 amino acids. This chain's CDR3 is CASSATPPGAGELFF.

V is TRBV20-1 and J is TRBJ2-7; with no DNA, the TCRdb D assignment of TRBD1 cannot be verified. The CDR3 runs 15 residues. The V gene's germline CDR1 is DFQATT and CDR2 SNEGSKA (reference sequence). This chain's CDR3 is CSATDAPGRLHEQYF.

CDR3 amino acids: CASSVGDSQSYEQYF. The chain combines TRBV9 with TRBJ2-7; there is no DNA to check the TCRdb D call of TRBD1. The germline V gene has CDR1 SGDLS and CDR2 YYNGEE. The CDR3 is made up of 15 amino acids.

This rearrangement joins TRBV7-9 to TRBJ2-6; checking the TCRdb D call of TRBD1 is not possible without DNA. Per germline, CDR1 SEHNR and CDR2 FQNEAQ (reference sequence). CDR3 length: 14 residues. CDR3: CASSLGAGANVLTF. Drawing the rest from reference TRBV7-9 and TRBJ2-6, the complete variable domain is DTGVSQNPRHKITKRGQNVTFRCDPISEHNRLYWYRQTLGQGPEFLTYFQNEAQLEKSRLLSDRFSAERPKGSFSTLEIQRTEQGDSAMYLCASSLGAGANVLTFGAGSRLTVL.

The V call is TRBV27, the J call TRBJ2-7; TCRdb lists TRBD2, though no DNA is available to test this call. From germline, CDR1 is MNHEY and CDR2 SMNVEV (reference sequence). The CDR3 runs 15 residues. The CDR3 loop reads CASSLWRGDSYEQYF.

The V gene is TRBV2, the J gene TRBJ2-2. Germline CDR1 reads SNHLY; CDR2 reads FYNNEI. The CDR3 runs 13 residues. The CDR3 sequence is CASSEPSPGELFF.

The genes are TRBV19 and TRBJ1-5; TCRdb indicates TRBD1, and absent DNA this call remains unverified. The CDR3 contains 17 residues. CDR1 is LNHDA and CDR2 is SQIVND in the germline V gene (reference sequence). The CDR3 spells CASSVNSGGEKYQPQHF.

This rearrangement joins TRBV12-3 or TRBV12-4 to TRBJ2-1; the D gene TCRdb calls, TRBD2, cannot be checked with no DNA. The CDR3 has 15 residues. The CDR3 loop reads CASSVGTSGSNEQFF.

This rearrangement joins TRBV5-6 to TRBJ2-3; with no DNA, the TCRdb D assignment of TRBD1 cannot be verified. CDR1 and CDR2 (germline): SGHDT, YYEEEE. The length of the CDR3 is 15 residues. The CDR3 is CASSRGGWTTDTQYF.

CDR3 protein: CASSQYAASYEQYF. The chain links TRBV4-1 to TRBJ2-7. The V gene's germline CDR1 is MGHRA and CDR2 YSYEKL. The CDR3 is 14 amino acids.

The chain recombines TRBV11-3 with TRBJ2-1. The germline V gene has CDR1 SGHNT and CDR2 YENEEA. The CDR3 consists of 13 residues. The CDR3 loop reads CASSPRPYNEQFF.

The CDR3 protein is CASSLEARDTQYF. The chain has TRBV7-2 and TRBJ2-3. The V gene's germline CDR1 is SGHTA and CDR2 FQGNSA. This CDR3 is built from 13 residues.

This chain connects TRBV7-9 to TRBJ1-2. Germline CDR1 and CDR2: SEHNR and FQNEAQ (reference sequence). This CDR3 has 15 residues. CDR3 protein: CASSSRQAPGYGYTF.

The rearrangement links TRBV21-1 to TRBJ2-1; absent DNA, TCRdb's TRBD1 call cannot be checked. TRBV21-1 is reported as a pseudogene. The length of the CDR3 is 12 residues. CDR3 loop: CASSKGGSEQFF.

The chain couples TRBV20-1 to TRBJ2-7. Germline assignment: CDR1 DFQATT and CDR2 SNEGSKA (reference sequence). There are 13 residues in the CDR3. CDR3 sequence reads: CSARDNTAYEQYF.

This chain connects TRBV20-1 to TRBJ2-1; TCRdb calls TRBD1, which cannot be checked without DNA. Germline CDR1 reads DFQATT; CDR2 reads SNEGSKA (reference sequence). This CDR3 is built from 15 residues. The CDR3 here is CSAVARDRGPNEQFF.

The V call is TRBV5-5, the J call TRBJ1-2; TCRdb's D call, TRBD1, is unchecked because there is no DNA. Germline values: CDR1 SGHKS, CDR2 YYEKEE (reference sequence). The CDR3 length is 17 residues. CDR3 in amino acids: CASSLSSRTGRNYGYTF. Filled out from reference TRBV5-5 and TRBJ1-2, the complete variable domain reads DAGVTQSPTHLIKTRGQQVTLRCSPISGHKSVSWYQQVLGQGPQFIFQYYEKEERGRGNFPDRFSARQFPNYSSELNVNALLLGDSALYLCASSLSSRTGRNYGYTFGSGTRLTVV.

This chain links TRBV19 with TRBJ2-7; TCRdb selects TRBD2, and the lack of DNA leaves this call unchecked. CDR3 length: 14 residues. Per germline, CDR1 LNHDA and CDR2 SQIVND (reference sequence). The CDR3 is CASSIFGEGYEQYF.

The chain employs TRBV7-3 and TRBJ2-1. Germline assignment: CDR1 SGHTA and CDR2 FQGTGA. The CDR3 contains 14 residues. This CDR3 is CASSLLDGNNEQFF.

The chain employs TRBV20-1 and TRBJ1-1; there is no DNA to check the TCRdb D call of TRBD1. Germline V gene sequence: CDR1 DFQATT, CDR2 SNEGSKA (reference sequence). The CDR3 is 14 amino acids. The CDR3 region is CSARVGGKDTEAFF.

The rearrangement uses TRBV28 and TRBJ2-7; TCRdb's D gene call, TRBD1, goes unchecked for lack of DNA. Per germline, CDR1 MDHEN and CDR2 SYDVKM. The CDR3 length is 16 residues. The CDR3 reads CASSPGQGTSSYEQYF. The full variable domain, completed using reference TRBV28 and TRBJ2-7, is DVKVTQSSRYLVKRTGEKVFLECVQDMDHENMFWYRQDPGLGLRLIYFSYDVKMKEKGDIPEGYSVSREKKERFSLILESASTNQTSMYLCASSPGQGTSSYEQYFGPGTRLTVT.

J is TRBJ2-2 and V is TRBV5-1; TCRdb's D call, TRBD1, is unchecked because there is no DNA. Per the germline V gene, CDR1 is SGHRS and CDR2 is YFSETQ. The CDR3 runs to 14 residues. The chain's CDR3 is CASSRQGNTGELFF.

This chain uses TRBV6-5 with TRBJ2-7; absent DNA, TCRdb's TRBD1 call cannot be checked. CDR3 length: 16 amino acids. The germline gives CDR1 MNHEY, CDR2 SVGAGI. The chain's CDR3 is CASSYSAGGATYEQYF.

V is TRBV20-1 and J is TRBJ1-1. CDR1 is DFQATT and CDR2 is SNEGSKA in the germline V gene (reference sequence). The CDR3 runs to 15 residues. The CDR3 is CSARARTSPNTEAFF.